This passage covers 24 T cell receptor beta chains from one sample sequenced in a study of cytomegalovirus exposure and HLA in healthy donors. Use of 60 Vbeta and 13 Jbeta primers characterized the PCR. Clones were sequenced by immunoSEQ multiplex PCR, and TCRdb holds only the in-frame ones, with some missing. The sample carries some 150,000 clones, roughly 79% recorded once. Sequencing was performed on PBMCs. The receptor source for this set is a woman aged 45-60 years in good health and CMV-seronegative.

The chain links TRBV4-1 to TRBJ1-4; 8 bases align to TRBD1. Germline V lookup: CDR1 MGHRA, CDR2 YSYEKL. Losses at the gene ends were 3 bases for V and 6 bases for J; bases not matched to a gene: 15. The length of the CDR3 is 18 residues. CDR3 in DNA: TGCGCCAGCAGCCATGGGACCCTGTCGACAGGGGCTTATGAAAAACTGTTTTTT. Amino acids: CASSHGTLSTGAYEKLFF.

V is TRBV10-3 and J is TRBJ2-1, with 10 bases identical to TRBD1. The CDR3 contains 15 residues. V shed 6 bases and J 8 bases; nucleotides not matched to a gene: 10. Looked up from germline, CDR1 is ENHRY and CDR2 is SYGVKD. The CDR3 bases are TGTGCCATCAGGGGGGGGACAGGGGATATACATGAGCAGTTCTTC. It encodes CAIRGGTGDIHEQFF.

This clone showed up just once. The identical CDR3 is also encoded by other nucleotide sequences in the sample. The V and J genes are TRBV18 and TRBJ2-3; 11 bases agree with TRBD2. Germline V CDR1 and CDR2: KGHSH, LQKENI. The junction had 9 bases not matched to a gene; V was cut back by 6 bases and J by 4 bases. CDR3 size: 16 residues. In DNA form, the CDR3 reads TGTGCCAGCTCGCCGCTAGCGGGAGGCACACCAGATACGCAGTATTTT. It codes for CASSPLAGGTPDTQYF.

The CDR3 nucleotides are TGCGCCAGCAGCCCTATAACAGGCAACTATGGCTACACCTTC. Its protein product is CASSPITGNYGYTF. This chain connects TRBV5-1 to TRBJ1-2, with a possible D match to TRBD1 (5 bases). The CDR3 has 14 amino acids. Trimming pared 4 bases from V and 2 bases from J, leaving 12 bases between. The germline V gene encodes CDR1 SGHRS and CDR2 YFSETQ.

The CDR3, as DNA: TGTGCCAGCAGCCCCCTCTTTCGGGTGGTGGGAGTTAACAATGAGCAGTTCTTC. The encoded protein is CASSPLFRVVGVNNEQFF. This sequence joins TRBV4-2 and TRBJ2-1, with a possible D match to TRBD2 (5 bases). Germline loops: CDR1 LGHNA, CDR2 YNFKEQ. The CDR3 consists of 18 residues. The V end lost 4 bases, the J end lost 5 bases, and 24 bases lay between the germline ends.

CDR3 in DNA: TGCGCCAGCAGCCGCAACCTCGGACAGCTTTACTCCGAGCAGTTCTTC. It specifies CASSRNLGQLYSEQFF. The V and J genes are TRBV4-1 and TRBJ2-1; D is possibly TRBD1 (6 bases). CDR3 size: 16 residues. Germline V lookup: CDR1 MGHRA, CDR2 YSYEKL. V was cut by 4 bases and J by 10 bases, with 23 bases left in between.

J is TRBJ1-2 and V is TRBV7-2; TRBD1 is a possible D gene (6 bases). The CDR3 is 13 residues long. V lost 1 base, J lost 7 bases, and 10 bases lay in between. Germline V gene data show CDR1 as SGHTA and CDR2 as FQGNSA. The CDR3 loop is CASSLGEGGGYTF. In DNA, the CDR3 is TGTGCCAGCAGCTTAGGGGAGGGGGGTGGCTACACCTTC.

The chain carries TRBV9 and TRBJ1-5; TRBD1 matches 7 bases. Germline V gene lookup returns CDR1 SGDLS and CDR2 YYNGEE. The CDR3 is 14 residues long. V was pared by 3 bases and J by 3 bases, with 3 bases of the junction left unmatched. CDR3 bases: TGTGCCAGCAGCGCCGGGACAGCCAATCAGCCCCAGCATTTT. This encodes CASSAGTANQPQHF.

The chain employs TRBV5-1 and TRBJ1-6; TRBD1 agrees at 7 bases. This CDR3 region has 15 residues. CDR1 and CDR2 from the germline V gene are SGHRS and YFSETQ. J lost 5 bases, V lost 3 bases, and 5 bases had no gene match. The CDR3 DNA reads as TGCGCCAGCAGCTCTCAGGGGGAAAATAATTCACCCCTCCACTTT. It yields the protein CASSSQGENNSPLHF.

This clone was counted a few times. This sequence joins TRBV18 and TRBJ1-1; the D gene is possibly TRBD1 (5 bases). With 5 bases removed from V and 11 bases from J, the gap between germline ends came to 12 bases. The length of the CDR3 is 11 residues. Germline values: CDR1 KGHSH, CDR2 LQKENI. CDR3 region: CASSATEVAFF. CDR3 DNA: TGTGCCAGCTCAGCGACAGAAGTGGCTTTCTTT.

The chain employs TRBV5-8 and TRBJ1-1; no clear D. This CDR3 comprises 15 residues. Trimming took off 0 bases at V and 2 bases at J, with 11 bases between the two ends. The germline V gene has CDR1 SGHTS and CDR2 YDEGEE. The CDR3 nucleotides are TGTGCCAGCAGCTTGGCGGGGTTCAGCAACACTGAAGCTTTCTTT. It translates to CASSLAGFSNTEAFF.

CDR3 DNA sequence: TGTGCCAGCAGTTTATCCCTGACTAGGGGAATGTTCTTC. Its protein product is CASSLSLTRGMFF. V is TRBV27 and J is TRBJ2-1; TRBD2 is a possible D gene (6 bases). The CDR3 runs 13 residues. Germline-derived CDR1 and CDR2 are MNHEY and SMNVEV (reference sequence). Trimming stripped 0 bases from V and 15 bases from J, with 15 bases between.

This chain joins TRBV7-9 and TRBJ2-5, with D possibly being TRBD2 (6 bases). The germline V and J ends were trimmed by 4 bases and 8 bases, with 23 bases remaining between them. This CDR3 region has 16 residues. CDR1 SEHNR and CDR2 FQNEAQ come from the germline V gene (reference sequence). CDR3 in DNA: TGTGCCAGCAGCTCTGGGGCAAGGACGGGACTTTTCACCCAGTACTTC. The encoded protein is CASSSGARTGLFTQYF.

The chain combines TRBV11-3 with TRBJ1-1; possibly TRBD1 for D (5 bases). V was trimmed by 5 bases and J by 4 bases, leaving 11 bases between them. This CDR3 region has 13 residues. Germline V gene lookup returns CDR1 SGHNT and CDR2 YENEEA. The CDR3 DNA follows: TGTGCCAGCAGCACCGGGGGGTCCACTGAAGCTTTCTTT. Translating gives CASSTGGSTEAFF. The full variable domain, rest sourced from reference TRBV11-3 and TRBJ1-1, is EAGVVQSPRYKIIEKKQPVAFWCNPISGHNTLYWYLQNLGQGPELLIRYENEEAVDDSQLPKDRFSAERLKGVDSTLKIQPAELGDSAVYLCASSTGGSTEAFFGQGTRLTVV.

The rearrangement uses TRBV4-2 and TRBJ2-7; 8 bases fit TRBD2. J was trimmed by 7 bases and V by 0 bases; bases with no gene match: 11. Germline CDR1 reads LGHNA; CDR2 reads YNFKEQ. The length of the CDR3 is 16 residues. The CDR3, as DNA: TGTGCCAGCAGCCAAGAGACCGGGAGGGCCTTAAGTGAGCAGTACTTC. Translating it yields CASSQETGRALSEQYF.

This chain joins TRBV6-1 and TRBJ1-6; TRBD1 matches 8 bases. J was trimmed by 7 bases and V by 7 bases; bases with no gene match: 6. This CDR3 spans 14 amino acids. The germline V gene encodes CDR1 MNHNS and CDR2 SASEGT. CDR3 nucleotides: TGTGCCAGCATGTTTAGGACAGGGAATTCACCCCTCCACTTT. Translation: CASMFRTGNSPLHF.

This clone was counted only a few times. This chain joins TRBV5-4 and TRBJ1-5, with 9 nucleotides matching TRBD1. Germline trimming cut 4 bases from V and 2 bases from J; bases unmatched to any gene: 4. The CDR3 consists of 15 residues. Germline V gene data show CDR1 as SGHNT and CDR2 as YYREEE (reference sequence). CDR3 protein: CASSTGGNGNQPQHF. DNA for the CDR3: TGTGCCAGCAGCACAGGGGGCAACGGCAATCAGCCCCAGCATTTT.

This chain connects TRBV2 to TRBJ2-7; D uncertain. The germline V and J ends were trimmed by 2 bases and 2 bases, with 4 bases remaining between them. The CDR3 contains 12 residues. Per the germline V gene, CDR1 is SNHLY and CDR2 is FYNNEI. CDR3 bases: TGTGCCAGCAGTGAACTTACCTACGAGCAGTACTTC. This codes for CASSELTYEQYF. Full variable domain (rest looked up from reference TRBV2 and TRBJ2-7): EPEVTQTPSHQVTQMGQEVILRCVPISNHLYFYWYRQILGQKVEFLVSFYNNEISEKSEIFDDQFSVERPDGSNFTLKIRSTKLEDSAMYFCASSELTYEQYFGPGTRLTVT.

This clone was detected only once. The J gene is TRBJ2-7, the V gene TRBV28; 8 bases map to TRBD1. V shed 2 bases and J 4 bases; nucleotides not matched to a gene: 4. Germline values: CDR1 MDHEN, CDR2 SYDVKM. This CDR3 has 14 amino acids. The CDR3 region has the DNA TGTGCCAGCAGTTTACGGGACAGGTTATACGAGCAGTACTTC. Protein sequence: CASSLRDRLYEQYF. The full variable domain, with the rest looked up from reference TRBV28 and TRBJ2-7, is DVKVTQSSRYLVKRTGEKVFLECVQDMDHENMFWYRQDPGLGLRLIYFSYDVKMKEKGDIPEGYSVSREKKERFSLILESASTNQTSMYLCASSLRDRLYEQYFGPGTRLTVT.

V gene TRBV19 combines with J gene TRBJ2-3, with 7 bases lining up with TRBD2. Trimming cost V 3 bases and J 1 base; bases outside gene matches: 7. From germline, CDR1 is LNHDA and CDR2 SQIVND (reference sequence). The CDR3 is 16 amino acids. DNA of the CDR3: TGTGCCAGTAGTATGGCAGGGAGGGATGGCACAGATACGCAGTATTTT. As protein: CASSMAGRDGTDTQYF.

Regarding this clone: A read error may produce the germline difference seen at one junction end. V and J are TRBV18 and TRBJ2-7; maybe TRBD1 (6 bases). Germline CDR1 and CDR2: KGHSH and LQKENI. This CDR3 has 13 residues. The CDR3 loop is CASPPRAGEEQYF. The CDR3 nucleotides are TGTGCCAGCCCACCACGGGCAGGGGAGGAGCAGTACTTC.

The V and J genes are TRBV28 and TRBJ2-7; 10 nucleotides agree with TRBD2. In germline, CDR1 is MDHEN, CDR2 SYDVKM. The CDR3 contains 14 residues. The ends lost 8 bases at V and 2 bases at J; junction bases unmatched: 6. The CDR3: CASALAGGPYEQYF. The CDR3 DNA sequence: TGTGCCAGCGCTTTAGCGGGGGGCCCCTACGAGCAGTACTTC.

The chain has TRBV4-3 and TRBJ2-2; 9 bases agree with TRBD2. V lost 0 bases to trimming and J lost 0 bases; unmatched junction nucleotides: 8. CDR3 length: 19 residues. Germline CDR1 is LGHNA and CDR2 is YSLEER. The CDR3 nucleotides are TGCGCCAGCAGCCAAGATAGCTTAGCGGGGGCCGCGAACACCGGGGAGCTGTTTTTT. Protein: CASSQDSLAGAANTGELFF.

The sample holds a few counts of this clone. V usage is TRBV11-3 and J usage is TRBJ2-1; D is possibly TRBD1 (5 bases). The germline V gene has CDR1 SGHNT and CDR2 YENEEA. The germline V and J ends were trimmed by 6 bases and 7 bases, with 31 bases remaining between them. This CDR3 has 19 residues. The CDR3 loop is CASSLTNRRGHNLGNEQFF. The CDR3 bases are TGTGCCAGCAGTCTAACGAACAGACGAGGACATAACCTTGGAAATGAGCAGTTCTTC.